This TCR beta chain emerged from a study of T-cell memory formation after mild COVID-19. Each CDR3 protein is one row after TCRdb ran MiXCR on the 5' RACE reads. This repertoire shows approximately 440,000 distinct CDR3 sequences, about 20% found once; its top ten account for around 8%. Specimen: PBMCs or a T cell subset sorted from them (not recorded which). The sequence was obtained from an adult woman who had mild COVID-19 (a few samples of this study predate the infection). Cell type and time point are not known.

This CDR3 reads CASSEEHGPGNTIYF. CDR3 nucleotide sequence: TGTGCCAGCAGTGAAGAGCACGGACCTGGAAACACCATATATTTT. This chain uses TRBV2 with TRBJ1-3; D ambiguous. Trimming stripped 1 base from V and 2 bases from J, with 9 bases between. This CDR3 spans 15 amino acids. Germline V gene lookup returns CDR1 SNHLY and CDR2 FYNNEI.